Listed below are T cell receptor beta chains from one sample, sequenced in a study of blood T cell repertoires in COVID-19. This table comes from immunoSEQ multiplex PCR, and its TCRdb copy is limited to in-frame clones, with some not included. This sample carries 10,000 to 15,000 clones, about 80% of them seen once, and the ten largest clones take 35% to 55%. Material: peripheral blood. These receptors originate from a man aged 80 or over with acute or convalescent COVID-19. Each CDR3 is given with its conserved first and last residue. The D gene is left open where the match is weak. Clone size appears in some rows only: once, few, many, or a class for an expanded clone.

TRBJ2-3 TRBD2 TRBV2 once TGTGCCAGCAGTCGAGCGGGGGGGCTTGATACGCAGTATTTT CASSRAGGLDTQYF
TRBJ2-5 . TRBV12-3/TRBV12-4 . TGTGCCAGCAGACCTCAGGGGGCGGGGGCCCAGTACTTC CASRPQGAGAQYF
TRBJ1-2 . TRBV27 . TGTGCCAGCTCGATGGCAGGGAACTATGGCTACACCTTC CASSMAGNYGYTF
TRBJ1-5 . TRBV24-1 . TGTGCCACCAGTATAAGGGAGGATCAGCCCCAGCATTTT CATSIREDQPQHF
TRBJ2-7 . TRBV4-2 few TGTGCCAGCAGCCAAGCGGGGGGACAAACCTACGAGCAGTACTTC CASSQAGGQTYEQYF
TRBJ1-5 . TRBV28 . TGTGCCAGCAGTCCCTCGGAGGGGAATAGCAATCAGCCCCAGCATTTT CASSPSEGNSNQPQHF
TRBJ2-7 . TRBV6-1 . TGTGCCAGCAGTGAAGACAACTACTACGATAAGCAGTACTTC CASSEDNYYDKQYF
TRBJ2-3 . TRBV4-3 . TGCGCCAGCAGCCAAGATCGGGCGGGGGCCACGCAGTATTTT CASSQDRAGATQYF
TRBJ1-1 . TRBV7-3 . TGTGCCAGCAGCTTATCCGGGAACACTGAAGCTTTCTTT CASSLSGNTEAFF
TRBJ1-1 TRBD1 TRBV7-2 . TGTGCCAGCAGCTTGAGACAGGGGACCCACCTGAACACTGAAGCTTTCTTT CASSLRQGTHLNTEAFF
TRBJ1-2 TRBD1 TRBV2 . TGTGCCAGCAGGTACGACAGGGATGGCTACACCTTC CASRYDRDGYTF
TRBJ1-6 . TRBV7-9 . TGTGCCAGCAGCCGGGACTTTGAGGGGAATTCACCCCTCCACTTT CASSRDFEGNSPLHF
TRBJ1-1 TRBD1 TRBV29-1 . TGCAGCGGTCAACAGGGGTGGGCCACTGAAGCTTTCTTT CSGQQGWATEAFF
TRBJ2-1 . TRBV6-1 . TGTGCCAGCAGTGATATCCCGACCGGGGGTAGGTCTGGTGAGCAGTTCTTC CASSDIPTGGRSGEQFF
TRBJ1-1 TRBD1 TRBV18 few TGTGCCAGCTCACAACAGGGGGCTTTGAACACTGAAGCTTTCTTT CASSQQGALNTEAFF
TRBJ2-2 . TRBV10-3 . TGTGCCATCAGGGAGGGGCAGGGTTACACCGGGGAGCTGTTTTTT CAIREGQGYTGELFF
TRBJ2-1 TRBD1 TRBV5-4 once TGTGCCAGCAGCTTGGCCTCAGGGGGCGTCCAGTACAATGAGCAGTTCTTC CASSLASGGVQYNEQFF
TRBJ2-7 TRBD1 TRBV3-1/TRBV3-2 . TGTGCCAGCAGCCATCAGGGGGTGACGTACGAGCAGTACTTC CASSHQGVTYEQYF
TRBJ1-2 TRBD1 TRBV14 once TGTGCCAGCAGCCAAGAACGGACAGGGGGCTACACCTTC CASSQERTGGYTF
TRBJ2-2 TRBD1 TRBV5-8 few TGTGCCAGCACCCCCGGGACAGGGGATCCCGAATGGACCGGGGAGCTGTTTTTT CASTPGTGDPEWTGELFF
TRBJ1-2 . TRBV3-1/TRBV3-2 . TGTGCCAGCCAGGGGTCTAACTATGGCTACACCTTC CASQGSNYGYTF
TRBJ2-2 . TRBV7-9 . TGTGCCAGCAGCTTAGCTTCAGGGCGGGACCAGGGCGCCGGGGAGCTGTTTTTT CASSLASGRDQGAGELFF
TRBJ1-6 . TRBV18 . TGTGCCAGCTCACCAGCGGGCCAACGGAATTCACCCCTCCACTTT CASSPAGQRNSPLHF
TRBJ1-1 . TRBV19 . TGTGCCAGTAGCACAACAGGGAACACTGAAGCTTTCTTT CASSTTGNTEAFF
TRBJ1-2 . TRBV2 . TGTGCCACACAATCACAGGGCCTTGGTGGTGGCTACACCTTC CATQSQGLGGGYTF
TRBJ1-1 . TRBV19 . TGTGCCGGGAGACACACGGGGAACACTGAAGCTTTCTTT CAGRHTGNTEAFF
TRBJ1-3 . TRBV7-9 . TGTGCCACAGAAGACAGGTTCGGTGGAAACACCATATATTTT CATEDRFGGNTIYF
TRBJ1-5 . TRBV12-5 few TGTGCTAGTGGTCCGGTCACGACAGGTCGGAATCAGCCCCAGCATTTT CASGPVTTGRNQPQHF
TRBJ1-5 TRBD1 TRBV9 . TGTGCCAGCAGCGTGGGGACAGATCATCAGCCCCAGCATTTT CASSVGTDHQPQHF
TRBJ2-1 TRBD2 TRBV5-5 . TGTGCCAGCAGCTTGGAGGGGAGCGGGAGGTACAATGAGCAGTTCTTC CASSLEGSGRYNEQFF
TRBJ1-1 TRBD1 TRBV6-5 . TGTGCCAGCCCTGGACAGGGGGCTGGGAACACTGAAGCTTTCTTT CASPGQGAGNTEAFF
TRBJ2-5 . TRBV5-4 . TGTGCCAGCAGCTTGGCTTCAGGGCTAGAGACCCAGTACTTC CASSLASGLETQYF
TRBJ1-2 . TRBV6-2/TRBV6-3 medium-sized TGTGCCAGCAGCCCGACAGAGAACTATGGCTACACCTTC CASSPTENYGYTF
TRBJ1-6 TRBD1 TRBV6-6 . TGTGCCAGCAGTCTTCACACCCGACAGGGTTCTAAACCACCCCTCCACTTT CASSLHTRQGSKPPLHF
TRBJ2-2 . TRBV19 . TGTGCCAGTATTGGGCAGGGGCGAGACACCGGGGAGCTGTTTTTT CASIGQGRDTGELFF